These 17 T cell receptor beta chains share one sample of origin, sequenced in a study of T cell repertoires in cytomegalovirus infection. One entry per CDR3 protein results from TCRdb running MiXCR on the reads. The profile shows under 200,000 distinct CDR3 sequences, approximately 17% of them singletons. What was sequenced was CD8+ T cells from PBMCs. The receptors were sampled from a human donor in good health (CMV status not recorded). Some clones in this sample may be carry-over from other donors' samples.

This clonotype was counted only a few times. V gene TRBV7-2 combines with J gene TRBJ2-5; TRBD1 aligns across 10 bases. The CDR3 spans 15 residues. Germline-derived CDR1 and CDR2 are SGHTA and FQGNSA. V gave up 5 bases and J gave up 5 bases; unmatched junction bases: 8. This chain's CDR3 is CASSVRDRGAETQYF. The DNA of the CDR3 is TGTGCCAGCAGCGTCCGGGACAGGGGTGCGGAGACCCAGTACTTC.

The rearrangement uses TRBV7-8 and TRBJ2-1; a weak D match, TRBD1 (5 bases). The CDR3 runs 15 residues. Germline CDR1 is SGHVS and CDR2 is FQNEAQ. Trimming pared 7 bases from V and 0 bases from J, leaving 13 bases between. The CDR3 here is CASTATDNSYNEQFF. For the CDR3, the DNA is TGTGCCAGCACCGCGACAGATAACTCCTACAATGAGCAGTTCTTC.

The table lists this clonotype with a few counts. The chain has TRBV20-1 and TRBJ1-2; possibly TRBD1 for D (6 bases). The CDR3 length is 16 residues. V was shortened by 4 bases and J by 3 bases, with 21 bases between the two germline ends. Germline CDR1 is DFQATT and CDR2 is SNEGSKA (reference sequence). CDR3 sequence reads: CSAIAIYTGNDYGYTF. Here the CDR3 DNA reads TGCAGTGCTATAGCGATCTACACAGGGAACGACTATGGCTACACCTTC.

V usage is TRBV7-9 and J usage is TRBJ2-3; 7 nucleotides line up with TRBD1. The CDR3 is 13 amino acids. After removal of 3 bases from V and 5 bases from J, the junction contained 2 bases not matched to a gene. CDR1 is SEHNR, CDR2 FQNEAQ, per germline (reference sequence). DNA of the CDR3: TGTGCCAGCAGCTTCGACAGGGTAGATACGCAGTATTTT. It specifies CASSFDRVDTQYF.

The chain combines TRBV7-1 with TRBJ1-4; no definite D call. TRBV7-1 is filed as an ORF, its function uncertain. CDR3 length: 17 residues. V shed 5 bases and J shed 2 bases, with 18 bases lying between them. The CDR3 loop is CASSPPLVVGTNEKLFF. In DNA form, the CDR3 reads TGTGCCAGCAGCCCCCCGTTGGTCGTGGGGACTAATGAAAAACTGTTTTTT.

This sequence joins TRBV7-2 and TRBJ1-2, with 8 bases aligning to TRBD1. After removal of 1 base from V and 6 bases from J, the junction contained 10 bases not matched to a gene. This CDR3 region has 16 residues. The germline CDR1 and CDR2 sequences are SGHTA and FQGNSA. The CDR3 DNA follows: TGTGCCAGCAGCTTAGGGGCCGGACAGGGTCTGGATGGCTACACCTTC. Translation: CASSLGAGQGLDGYTF.

This clonotype was recorded a few times. The rearrangement uses TRBV7-2 and TRBJ2-3; D may be TRBD2 (5 bases). In germline, CDR1 is SGHTA, CDR2 FQGNSA. The CDR3 is 11 amino acids. Trimming removed 6 bases at V and 11 bases at J, with 12 bases between. This CDR3 is CASSPTRRQYF. The CDR3 bases are TGTGCCAGCAGTCCAACTAGGAGGCAGTATTTT.

The chain has TRBV28 and TRBJ2-1; D is ambiguous. Trimming shortened V by 4 bases and J by 6 bases, and 16 bases separated the two germline ends. The CDR3 covers 15 residues. The V gene's germline CDR1 is MDHEN and CDR2 SYDVKM. The CDR3 DNA follows: TGTGCCAGCAGTTCCCGCCCCAATGCGGTCAATGAGCAGTTCTTC. This translates into CASSSRPNAVNEQFF. The entire variable domain, with the rest obtained from reference TRBV28 and TRBJ2-1, is as follows: DVKVTQSSRYLVKRTGEKVFLECVQDMDHENMFWYRQDPGLGLRLIYFSYDVKMKEKGDIPEGYSVSREKKERFSLILESASTNQTSMYLCASSSRPNAVNEQFFGPGTRLTVL.

This clonotype was picked up a small number of times. The chain recombines TRBV7-6 with TRBJ1-1; tentative D call: TRBD1 (5 bases). Germline V lookup: CDR1 SGHVS, CDR2 FNYEAQ. Trimming left V 4 bases short and J 7 bases short, with 10 bases between. CDR3 size: 12 residues. CDR3 protein: CASSYPRDEAFF. CDR3 nucleotides: TGTGCCAGCAGCTATCCCAGGGATGAAGCTTTCTTT.

Note on this clonotype: Germline is not matched at one junction end, which may reflect a read error. V usage is TRBV7-9 and J usage is TRBJ2-7; D may be TRBD2 (5 bases). The CDR3 covers 12 residues. Germline loops: CDR1 SEHNR, CDR2 FQNEAQ (reference sequence). CDR3 sequence: CASSLAIDEQYF. The CDR3 DNA sequence: TGTGCCAGCAGCCTAGCAATCGACGAGCAGTACTTC.

V is TRBV27 and J is TRBJ2-5, with 7 bases matching TRBD1. Germline V gene data show CDR1 as MNHEY and CDR2 as SMNVEV (reference sequence). The CDR3 loop spans 15 amino acids. The trim removed 6 bases at V and 4 bases at J, leaving 11 bases unmatched. The DNA for the CDR3 is TGTGCCAGCAGAGTAACCACAGGGGTAGGAGAGACCCAGTACTTC. This encodes CASRVTTGVGETQYF.

The chain recombines TRBV7-9 with TRBJ1-1, with unresolved D. This CDR3 region has 12 residues. Looked up from germline, CDR1 is SEHNR and CDR2 is FQNEAQ (reference sequence). The V gene lost 8 bases and the J gene lost 0 bases, with 7 bases spanning the gap. The CDR3 here is CASAFLNTEAFF. Here the CDR3 DNA reads TGTGCCAGCGCGTTTCTGAACACTGAAGCTTTCTTT.

There are a few counts of this clonotype. The chain employs TRBV11-3 and TRBJ2-6, with D unresolved. The V gene lost 5 bases and the J gene lost 0 bases, with 5 bases spanning the gap. The CDR3 runs 14 residues. The germline CDR1 and CDR2 sequences are SGHNT and YENEEA. CDR3 amino acids: CASSPGSGANVLTF. CDR3 nucleotide sequence: TGTGCCAGCAGCCCGGGCTCTGGGGCCAACGTCCTGACTTTC.

This rearrangement joins TRBV7-2 to TRBJ2-2; D is perhaps TRBD2 (5 bases). The CDR3 covers 19 residues. CDR1 is SGHTA and CDR2 is FQGNSA in the germline V gene. The V end lost 7 bases, the J end lost 0 bases, and 24 bases lay between the germline ends. DNA of the CDR3: TGTGCCAGCATCCTTAGTGTCGGCCGACCGACTACGAACACCGGGGAGCTGTTTTTT. This codes for CASILSVGRPTTNTGELFF.

This clonotype was detected many times. This chain links TRBV7-2 with TRBJ2-2; tentatively, D is TRBD1 (6 bases). The CDR3 spans 15 residues. The V end was cut by 8 bases, the J end by 1 base, with 14 bases between. Germline-derived CDR1 and CDR2 are SGHTA and FQGNSA. The CDR3 is CASARRDKNTGELFF. The CDR3 region has the DNA TGTGCCAGCGCCCGAAGGGACAAGAACACCGGGGAGCTGTTTTTT.

The V call is TRBV6-5, the J call TRBJ2-1; 7 bases map to TRBD2. Trimming removed 2 bases from V and 6 bases from J; junction bases left unmatched: 4. CDR1 and CDR2 from the germline V gene are MNHEY and SVGAGI. There are 14 residues in the CDR3. CDR3 sequence reads: CASSYSGAVNEQFF. CDR3 in DNA: TGTGCCAGCAGTTACAGCGGGGCGGTCAATGAGCAGTTCTTC.

The J gene is TRBJ2-1, the V gene TRBV7-8; 10 bases fit TRBD2. There are 16 residues in the CDR3. Germline V CDR1 and CDR2: SGHVS, FQNEAQ. V trimming: 2 bases; J trimming: 4 bases; junction bases outside the gene matches: 5. The CDR3 is CASSLPSGGPYNEQFF. For the CDR3, the DNA is TGTGCCAGCAGCTTACCTAGCGGGGGACCTTACAATGAGCAGTTCTTC.